Listed below are T cell receptor beta chains from one sample, sequenced in a study of chemoradiotherapy in HPV16-positive cancers. The protocol was immunoSEQ multiplex PCR, while the TCRdb copy is restricted to in-frame clones and leaves out a portion. The profile shows 17,000 or so clones, 90% to 95% of them singletons. The sequencing here drew on blood, taken from a patient who underwent chemoradiotherapy. The receptors derive from a human donor with HPV-associated anogenital cancer. Each CDR3 is given with its conserved first and last residue. A D gene is named only where the DNA matches it firmly. Size tells how often a clone was seen (once, few, many) or the class of an expanded clone, and some rows leave it out.

j_call clone_size d_call v_call cdr3_aa cdr3_nt
TRBJ2-2 . . TRBV5-1 CASSTQGEEAGGELFF TGCGCCAGCAGTACACAGGGAGAGGAAGCCGGCGGGGAGCTGTTTTTT
TRBJ1-2 . . TRBV29-1 CSVEDQGYGYTF TGCAGCGTTGAAGATCAGGGGTATGGCTACACCTTC
TRBJ1-1 . . TRBV5-1 CASSLGSTEAFF TGCGCCAGCAGCTTGGGCAGCACTGAAGCTTTCTTT
TRBJ1-5 once . TRBV5-1 CASSLLSNQPQHF TGCGCCAGCAGCCTTCTAAGCAATCAGCCCCAGCATTTT
TRBJ2-5 . . TRBV11-3 CASSFRGEETQYF TGTGCCAGCAGCTTCAGGGGAGAGGAGACCCAGTACTTC
TRBJ2-5 . . TRBV7-2 CASSLGFTGAQETQYF TGTGCCAGCAGCTTAGGTTTTACGGGGGCTCAAGAGACCCAGTACTTC
TRBJ2-3 . . TRBV10-2 CAWGRAEAGTDTQYF TGCGCGTGGGGCAGGGCCGAGGCTGGAACAGATACGCAGTATTTT
TRBJ1-6 . TRBD1 TRBV11-3 CASSLGFTGGADNSPLHF TGTGCCAGCAGCTTAGGGTTTACAGGGGGCGCGGATAATTCACCCCTCCACTTT
TRBJ2-1 . . TRBV27 CASCSYNEQFF TGTGCCAGCTGCTCCTACAATGAGCAGTTCTTC
TRBJ2-7 . . TRBV6-5 CASSYSYQWEYEQYF TGTGCCAGCAGTTACTCCTATCAGTGGGAGTACGAGCAGTACTTC
TRBJ1-5 . . TRBV4-1 CASSQHWTAANQPQHF TGCGCCAGCAGCCAACACTGGACAGCGGCTAATCAGCCCCAGCATTTT
TRBJ2-1 . . TRBV7-6 CASSPGGRGDYNEQFF TGTGCCAGCAGCCCGGGGGGCCGCGGGGACTACAATGAGCAGTTCTTC
TRBJ1-2 . . TRBV19 CASSTAIAGTQNYGYTF TGTGCCAGTAGTACTGCCATCGCCGGGACACAAAACTATGGCTACACCTTC
TRBJ1-1 . TRBD1 TRBV28 CASSHRQGASVAFF TGTGCCAGCAGTCACAGACAGGGGGCGAGTGTCGCTTTCTTT